A selection of T cell receptor beta chains follows, all from one sample in a study of T cells in Graves' hyperthyroidism and ophthalmopathy. In TCRdb, the multiplex PCR reads were re-called with MiXCR into one record per CDR3 protein. The sample includes fewer than 700,000 distinct CDR3 sequences, 16% of them seen just once. The sequenced material came from blood. The receptor set was obtained from a woman aged 25 to 39 with Graves' hyperthyroidism. CDR3s include the opening cysteine and the closing phenylalanine or tryptophan. Fields, in order: J gene, V gene, CDR3 protein.

J gene: TRBJ2-4; V gene: TRBV20-1; CDR3 protein: CSARETSGRAKNIQYF
J gene: TRBJ1-1; V gene: TRBV12-3/TRBV12-4; CDR3 protein: CASRLTGIPEAFF
J gene: TRBJ2-1; V gene: TRBV20-1; CDR3 protein: CSARESTRGNEQFF
J gene: TRBJ1-2; V gene: TRBV12-3/TRBV12-4; CDR3 protein: CASSPRGPRIYGYTF
J gene: TRBJ1-1; V gene: TRBV5-5; CDR3 protein: CASSLGEPNRPPTEAFF
J gene: TRBJ2-7; V gene: TRBV7-2; CDR3 protein: CASSLAGGTVDEQYF
J gene: TRBJ2-2; V gene: TRBV6-1; CDR3 protein: CASRRGRAGELFF
J gene: TRBJ2-1; V gene: TRBV29-1; CDR3 protein: CSVYPGLAGGNEQFF
J gene: TRBJ2-4; V gene: TRBV7-2; CDR3 protein: CASSSWYIQYF
J gene: TRBJ2-3; V gene: TRBV12-3/TRBV12-4; CDR3 protein: CASSQPTGASTDTQYF
J gene: TRBJ2-7; V gene: TRBV30; CDR3 protein: CAWRGGTSGSYEQYF
J gene: TRBJ1-3; V gene: TRBV20-1; CDR3 protein: CSASDRSSGNTIYF
J gene: TRBJ2-7; V gene: TRBV4-3; CDR3 protein: CASSQDVGLTSYEQYF
J gene: TRBJ2-7; V gene: TRBV19; CDR3 protein: CASSMARGGHEQYF
J gene: TRBJ1-2; V gene: TRBV20-1; CDR3 protein: CSARDRDSLPVYGYTF
J gene: TRBJ1-5; V gene: TRBV3-1; CDR3 protein: CASSQGGGPRGQPQHF
J gene: TRBJ2-7; V gene: TRBV2; CDR3 protein: CASSRSSGTWGEQYF
J gene: TRBJ2-7; V gene: TRBV11-2; CDR3 protein: CASSTPDHEQYF
J gene: TRBJ2-7; V gene: TRBV19; CDR3 protein: CASTPRGLSEQYF
J gene: TRBJ2-2; V gene: TRBV28; CDR3 protein: CASRRGSTGELFF
J gene: TRBJ2-5; V gene: TRBV28; CDR3 protein: CASTTPRDRGPKTQYF
J gene: TRBJ2-1; V gene: TRBV7-8; CDR3 protein: CASSLIRQGAVNEQFF
J gene: TRBJ1-1; V gene: TRBV6-5; CDR3 protein: CASSGQANTEAFF
J gene: TRBJ2-7; V gene: TRBV28; CDR3 protein: CASSPGSDEQYF
J gene: TRBJ2-7; V gene: TRBV10-3; CDR3 protein: CAISVLLAGVGEQYF
J gene: TRBJ2-7; V gene: TRBV5-5; CDR3 protein: CASSLAPGLAGEKYEQYF
J gene: TRBJ1-2; V gene: TRBV29-1; CDR3 protein: CSVEVQGYGYTF
J gene: TRBJ1-4; V gene: TRBV7-2; CDR3 protein: CASSLSREKLFF
J gene: TRBJ2-7; V gene: TRBV12-3/TRBV12-4; CDR3 protein: CAGSLTSGVTEQYF
J gene: TRBJ2-2; V gene: TRBV11-1; CDR3 protein: CASSPPPLLALNTGELFF
J gene: TRBJ2-5; V gene: TRBV27; CDR3 protein: CASSLSGPRASGRQETQYF
J gene: TRBJ2-7; V gene: TRBV6-1; CDR3 protein: CASSSYPGRGNREQYF
J gene: TRBJ1-1; V gene: TRBV20-1; CDR3 protein: CSARDIRRGTEAFF
J gene: TRBJ1-1; V gene: TRBV18; CDR3 protein: CASSRDTAMNTEAFF
J gene: TRBJ1-4; V gene: TRBV6-2/TRBV6-3; CDR3 protein: CASSKNRAATNEKLFF
J gene: TRBJ2-1; V gene: TRBV19; CDR3 protein: CASSIYSNEQFF
J gene: TRBJ2-2; V gene: TRBV7-3; CDR3 protein: CASSPLSGGAGELFF
J gene: TRBJ2-5; V gene: TRBV7-2; CDR3 protein: CASSLGSAGETQYF
J gene: TRBJ2-3; V gene: TRBV9; CDR3 protein: CASSVAGSVGSTTDTQYF